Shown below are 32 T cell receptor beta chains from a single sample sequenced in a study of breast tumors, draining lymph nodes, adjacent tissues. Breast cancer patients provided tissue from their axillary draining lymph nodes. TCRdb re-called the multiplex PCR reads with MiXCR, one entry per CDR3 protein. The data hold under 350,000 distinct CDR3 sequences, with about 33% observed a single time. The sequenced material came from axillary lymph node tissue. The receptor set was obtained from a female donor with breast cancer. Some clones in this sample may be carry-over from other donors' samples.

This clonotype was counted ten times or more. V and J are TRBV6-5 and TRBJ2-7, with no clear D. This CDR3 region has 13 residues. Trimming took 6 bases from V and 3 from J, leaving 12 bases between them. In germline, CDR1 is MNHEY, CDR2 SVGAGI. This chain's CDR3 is CASSSRQFYEQYF. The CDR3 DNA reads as TGTGCCAGCAGCAGTCGCCAATTCTACGAGCAGTACTTC.

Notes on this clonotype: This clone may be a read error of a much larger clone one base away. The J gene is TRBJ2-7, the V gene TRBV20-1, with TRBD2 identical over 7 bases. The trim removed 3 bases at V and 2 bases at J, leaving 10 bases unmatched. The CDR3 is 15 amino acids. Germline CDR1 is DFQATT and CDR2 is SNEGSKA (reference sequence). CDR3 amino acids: CSARTPPGLTYEQYF. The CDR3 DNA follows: TGCAGTGCTAGGACCCCCCCGGGACTAACCTACGAGCAGTACTTC.

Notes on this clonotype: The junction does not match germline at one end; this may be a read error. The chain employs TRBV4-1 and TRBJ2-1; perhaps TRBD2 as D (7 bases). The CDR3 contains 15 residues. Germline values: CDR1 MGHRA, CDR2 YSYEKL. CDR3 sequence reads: CASSREGVSYNEQLF. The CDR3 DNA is TGCGCCAGCAGCCGGGAGGGGGTTTCCTACAATGAGCAGCTCTTC.

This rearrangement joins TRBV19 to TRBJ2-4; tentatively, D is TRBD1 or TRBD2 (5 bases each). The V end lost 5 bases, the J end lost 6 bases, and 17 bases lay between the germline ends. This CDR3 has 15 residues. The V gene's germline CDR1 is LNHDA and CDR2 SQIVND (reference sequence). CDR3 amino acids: CASSGRDAGGNIQYF. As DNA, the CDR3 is TGTGCCAGTAGTGGCCGGGACGCGGGTGGAAACATTCAGTACTTC.

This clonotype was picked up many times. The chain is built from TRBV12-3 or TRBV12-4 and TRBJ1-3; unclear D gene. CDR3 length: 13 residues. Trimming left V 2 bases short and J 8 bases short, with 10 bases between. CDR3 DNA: TGTGCCAGCAGTTTAACAGATATGGACACCATATATTTT. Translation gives CASSLTDMDTIYF.

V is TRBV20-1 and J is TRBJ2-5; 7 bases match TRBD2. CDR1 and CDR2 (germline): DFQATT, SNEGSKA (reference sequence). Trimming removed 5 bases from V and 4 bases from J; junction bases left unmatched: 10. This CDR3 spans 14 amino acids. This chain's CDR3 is CSALTGWGGETQYF. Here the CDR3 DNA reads TGCAGTGCTTTAACAGGCTGGGGGGGAGAGACCCAGTACTTC.

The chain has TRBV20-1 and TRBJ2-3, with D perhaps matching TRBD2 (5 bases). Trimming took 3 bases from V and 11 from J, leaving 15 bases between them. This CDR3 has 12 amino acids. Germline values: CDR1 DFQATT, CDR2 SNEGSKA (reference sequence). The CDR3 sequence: CSASPLANEQYF. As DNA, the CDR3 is TGCAGTGCTAGCCCGCTAGCCAATGAGCAGTATTTT.

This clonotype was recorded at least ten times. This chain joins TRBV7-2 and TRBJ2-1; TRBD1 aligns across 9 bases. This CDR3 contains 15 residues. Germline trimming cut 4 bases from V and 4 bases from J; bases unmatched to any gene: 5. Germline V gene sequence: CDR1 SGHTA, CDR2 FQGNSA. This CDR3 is CASSSRQGGYNEQFF. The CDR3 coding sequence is TGTGCCAGCAGCTCCCGACAGGGGGGTTACAATGAGCAGTTCTTC.

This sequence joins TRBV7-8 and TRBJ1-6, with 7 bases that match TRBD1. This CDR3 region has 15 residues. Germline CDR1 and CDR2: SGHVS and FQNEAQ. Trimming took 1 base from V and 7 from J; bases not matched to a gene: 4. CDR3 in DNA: TGTGCCAGCAGCTTAGGATTACAGGGGAATTCACCCCTCCACTTT. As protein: CASSLGLQGNSPLHF. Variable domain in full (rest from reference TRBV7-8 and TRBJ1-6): GAGVSQSPRYKVAKRGQDVALRCDPISGHVSLFWYQQALGQGPEFLTYFQNEAQLDKSGLPSDRFFAERPEGSVSTLKIQRTQQEDSAVYLCASSLGLQGNSPLHFGNGTRLTVT.

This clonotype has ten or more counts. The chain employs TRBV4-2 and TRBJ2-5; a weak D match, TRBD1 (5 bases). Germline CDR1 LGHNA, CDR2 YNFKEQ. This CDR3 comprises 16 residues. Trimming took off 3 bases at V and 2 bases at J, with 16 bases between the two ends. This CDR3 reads CASSQGLTHGQETQYF. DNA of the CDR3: TGTGCCAGCAGCCAGGGGCTCACCCATGGGCAAGAGACCCAGTACTTC.

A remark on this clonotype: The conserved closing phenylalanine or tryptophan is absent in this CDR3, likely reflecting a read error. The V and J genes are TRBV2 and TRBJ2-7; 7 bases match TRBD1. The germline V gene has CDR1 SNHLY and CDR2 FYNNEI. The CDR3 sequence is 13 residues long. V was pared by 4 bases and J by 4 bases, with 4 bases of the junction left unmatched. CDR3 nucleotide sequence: TGTGCCAGCAGTGGACAGGGCGGGTACGAGCAGTACCTC. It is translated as CASSGQGGYEQYL.

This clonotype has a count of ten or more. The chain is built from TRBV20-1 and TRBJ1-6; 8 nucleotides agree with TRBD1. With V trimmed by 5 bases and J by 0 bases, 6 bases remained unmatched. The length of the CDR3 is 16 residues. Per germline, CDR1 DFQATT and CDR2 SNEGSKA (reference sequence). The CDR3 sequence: CSARRGPSSYNSPLHF. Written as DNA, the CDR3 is TGCAGTGCTCGCAGGGGGCCAAGCTCCTATAATTCACCCCTCCACTTT.

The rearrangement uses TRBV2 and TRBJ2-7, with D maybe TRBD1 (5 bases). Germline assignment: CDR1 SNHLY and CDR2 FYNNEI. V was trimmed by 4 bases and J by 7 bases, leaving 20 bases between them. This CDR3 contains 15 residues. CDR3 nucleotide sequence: TGTGCCAGCAGTGTAACAGGTGGCCTTGGGGATGAGCAGTACTTC. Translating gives CASSVTGGLGDEQYF.

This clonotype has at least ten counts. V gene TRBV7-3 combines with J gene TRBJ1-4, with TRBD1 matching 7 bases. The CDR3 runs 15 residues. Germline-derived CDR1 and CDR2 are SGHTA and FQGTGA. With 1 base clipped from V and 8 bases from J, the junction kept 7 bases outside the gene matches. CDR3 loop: CASSLSGRGDEKLFF. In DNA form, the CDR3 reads TGTGCCAGCAGCTTAAGCGGCAGGGGGGACGAAAAACTGTTTTTT.

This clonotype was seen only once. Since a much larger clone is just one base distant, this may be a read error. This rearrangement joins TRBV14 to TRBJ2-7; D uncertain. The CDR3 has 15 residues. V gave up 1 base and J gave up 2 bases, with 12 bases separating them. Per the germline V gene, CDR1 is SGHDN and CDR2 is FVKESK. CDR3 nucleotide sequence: TGTGCCAGCAGCCAAGCGGGCAGGCTGGCCTACGAGCAGTACTTC. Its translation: CASSQAGRLAYEQYF.

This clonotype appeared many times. The CDR3 DNA sequence: TGTGCCACCGGACTCCTAGTGGGGGAGACCCAGTACTTC. Translated: CATGLLVGETQYF. The gene calls are TRBV19 and TRBJ2-5; tentative D call: TRBD2 (5 bases). The CDR3 has 13 residues. Germline V gene lookup returns CDR1 LNHDA and CDR2 SQIVND (reference sequence). Trimming removed 10 bases from V and 5 bases from J, with 17 bases in between.

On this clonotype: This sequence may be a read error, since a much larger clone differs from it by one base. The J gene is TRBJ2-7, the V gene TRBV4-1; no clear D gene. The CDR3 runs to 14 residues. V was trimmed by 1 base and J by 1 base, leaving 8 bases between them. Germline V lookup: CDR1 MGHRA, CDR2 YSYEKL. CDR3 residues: CASSQGPWSYEQYF. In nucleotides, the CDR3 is TGCGCCAGCAGCCAAGGCCCATGGTCCTACGAGCAGTACTTC.

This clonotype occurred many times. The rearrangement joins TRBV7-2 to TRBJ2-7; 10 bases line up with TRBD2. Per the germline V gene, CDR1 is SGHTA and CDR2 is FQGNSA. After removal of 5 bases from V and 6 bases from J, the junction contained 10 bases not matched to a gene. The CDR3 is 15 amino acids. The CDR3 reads CASSAKAGGPGEQYF. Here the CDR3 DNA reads TGTGCCAGCAGCGCCAAAGCGGGAGGGCCCGGCGAGCAGTACTTC. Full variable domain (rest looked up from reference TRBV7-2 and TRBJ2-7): GAGVSQSPSNKVTEKGKDVELRCDPISGHTALYWYRQSLGQGLEFLIYFQGNSAPDKSGLPSDRFSAERTGGSVSTLTIQRTQQEDSAVYLCASSAKAGGPGEQYFGPGTRLTVT.

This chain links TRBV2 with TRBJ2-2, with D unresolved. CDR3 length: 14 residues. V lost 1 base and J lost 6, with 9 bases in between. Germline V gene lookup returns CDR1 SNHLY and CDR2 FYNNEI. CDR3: CASSEVGPSGELFF. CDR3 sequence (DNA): TGTGCCAGCAGTGAAGTTGGGCCCTCCGGGGAGCTGTTTTTT.

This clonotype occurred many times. DNA for the CDR3: TGCAGTGCAACTGAGGAGACCCAGTACTTC. This sequence encodes CSATEETQYF. The J gene is TRBJ2-5, the V gene TRBV20-1; no reliable D call. Germline V gene sequence: CDR1 DFQATT, CDR2 SNEGSKA (reference sequence). The CDR3 contains 10 residues. Trimming removed 6 bases from V and 5 bases from J, with 7 bases in between.

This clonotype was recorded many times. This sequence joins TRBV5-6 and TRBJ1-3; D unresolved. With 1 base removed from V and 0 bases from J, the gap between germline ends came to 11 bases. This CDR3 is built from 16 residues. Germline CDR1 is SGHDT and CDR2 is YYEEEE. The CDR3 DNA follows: TGTGCCAGCAGCTTGAGAATAGCGGACTCTGGAAACACCATATATTTT. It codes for CASSLRIADSGNTIYF.

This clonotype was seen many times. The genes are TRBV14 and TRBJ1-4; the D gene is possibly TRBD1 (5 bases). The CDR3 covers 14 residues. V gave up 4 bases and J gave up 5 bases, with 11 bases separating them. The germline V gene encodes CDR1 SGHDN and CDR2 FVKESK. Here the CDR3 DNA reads TGTGCCAGCAGCCCACGACAGCAAAATGAAAAACTGTTTTTT. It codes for CASSPRQQNEKLFF.

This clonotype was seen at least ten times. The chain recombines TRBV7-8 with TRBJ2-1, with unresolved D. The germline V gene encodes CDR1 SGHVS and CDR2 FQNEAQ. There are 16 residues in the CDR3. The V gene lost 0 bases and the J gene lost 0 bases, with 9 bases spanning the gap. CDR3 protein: CASSLAIDPSYNEQFF. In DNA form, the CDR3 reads TGTGCCAGCAGCTTAGCGATCGACCCCTCCTACAATGAGCAGTTCTTC.

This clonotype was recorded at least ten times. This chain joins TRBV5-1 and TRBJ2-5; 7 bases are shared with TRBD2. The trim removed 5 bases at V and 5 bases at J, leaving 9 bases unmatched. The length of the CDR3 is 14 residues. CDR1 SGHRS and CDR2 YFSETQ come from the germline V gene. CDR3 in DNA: TGCGCCAGCAGTCCCTCGGGGGGAAAGGAGACCCAGTACTTC. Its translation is CASSPSGGKETQYF.

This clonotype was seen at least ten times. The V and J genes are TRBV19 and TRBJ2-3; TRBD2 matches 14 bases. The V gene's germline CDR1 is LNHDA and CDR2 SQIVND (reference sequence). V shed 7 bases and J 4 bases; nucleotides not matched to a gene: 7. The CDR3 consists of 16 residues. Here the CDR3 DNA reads TGTGCCAGTACCAGGACTAGCGGGAGGCGATCAGATACGCAGTATTTT. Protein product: CASTRTSGRRSDTQYF.

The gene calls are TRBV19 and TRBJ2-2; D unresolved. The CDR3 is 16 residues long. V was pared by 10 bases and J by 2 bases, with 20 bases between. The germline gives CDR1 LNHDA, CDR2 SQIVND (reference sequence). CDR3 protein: CATSPIRTANTGELFF. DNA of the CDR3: TGTGCCACCTCCCCCATCCGGACGGCAAACACCGGGGAGCTGTTTTTT.

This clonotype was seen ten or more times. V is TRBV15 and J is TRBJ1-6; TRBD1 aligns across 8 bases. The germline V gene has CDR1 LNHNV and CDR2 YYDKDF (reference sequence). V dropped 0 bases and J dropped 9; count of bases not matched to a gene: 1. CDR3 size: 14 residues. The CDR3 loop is CATSRDGTGSPLHF. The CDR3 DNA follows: TGTGCCACCAGCAGAGATGGGACAGGTTCACCCCTCCACTTT.

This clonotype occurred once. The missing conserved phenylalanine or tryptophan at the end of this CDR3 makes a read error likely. This CDR3 reads CASSLGGHQPQHV. CDR3 sequence (DNA): TGTGCCAGCAGTTTAGGGGGGCACCAGCCCCAGCATGTT. The chain combines TRBV12-3 or TRBV12-4 with TRBJ1-5, with D maybe TRBD1 (6 bases). V lost 1 base to trimming and J lost 7 bases, with 8 bases between them. This CDR3 has 13 residues.

The DNA of the CDR3 is TGCAGTGCTAAACAGGGAGGAGGTACTGAAGCTTTCTTT. This translates into CSAKQGGGTEAFF. V is TRBV20-1 and J is TRBJ1-1; the D gene is possibly TRBD1 (6 bases). Between the trimmed V and J ends, which lost 4 bases and 5 bases, there was a span of 14 bases. This CDR3 is built from 13 residues. Germline V gene lookup returns CDR1 DFQATT and CDR2 SNEGSKA (reference sequence).

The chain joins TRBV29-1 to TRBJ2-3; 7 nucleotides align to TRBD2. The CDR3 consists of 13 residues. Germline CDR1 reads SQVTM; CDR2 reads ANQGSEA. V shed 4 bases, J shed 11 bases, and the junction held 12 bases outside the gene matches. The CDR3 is CSVGRELNNEQYF. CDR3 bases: TGCAGCGTTGGGCGGGAGCTGAACAATGAGCAGTATTTT.

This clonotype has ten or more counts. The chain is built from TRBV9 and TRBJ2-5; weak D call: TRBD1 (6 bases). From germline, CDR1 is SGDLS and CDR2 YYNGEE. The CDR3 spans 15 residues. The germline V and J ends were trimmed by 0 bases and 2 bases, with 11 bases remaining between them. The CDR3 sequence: CASSVGGGQQETQYF. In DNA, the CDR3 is TGTGCCAGCAGCGTAGGAGGGGGTCAGCAAGAGACCCAGTACTTC.

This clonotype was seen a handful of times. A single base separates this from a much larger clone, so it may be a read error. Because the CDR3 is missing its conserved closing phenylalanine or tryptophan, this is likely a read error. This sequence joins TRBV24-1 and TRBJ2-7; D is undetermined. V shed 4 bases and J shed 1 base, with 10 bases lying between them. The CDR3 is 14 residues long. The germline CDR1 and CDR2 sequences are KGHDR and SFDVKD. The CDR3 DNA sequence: TGTGCCACCAGTGACCTCTTGGAGTCCTACGAGCAGTACCTC. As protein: CATSDLLESYEQYL.